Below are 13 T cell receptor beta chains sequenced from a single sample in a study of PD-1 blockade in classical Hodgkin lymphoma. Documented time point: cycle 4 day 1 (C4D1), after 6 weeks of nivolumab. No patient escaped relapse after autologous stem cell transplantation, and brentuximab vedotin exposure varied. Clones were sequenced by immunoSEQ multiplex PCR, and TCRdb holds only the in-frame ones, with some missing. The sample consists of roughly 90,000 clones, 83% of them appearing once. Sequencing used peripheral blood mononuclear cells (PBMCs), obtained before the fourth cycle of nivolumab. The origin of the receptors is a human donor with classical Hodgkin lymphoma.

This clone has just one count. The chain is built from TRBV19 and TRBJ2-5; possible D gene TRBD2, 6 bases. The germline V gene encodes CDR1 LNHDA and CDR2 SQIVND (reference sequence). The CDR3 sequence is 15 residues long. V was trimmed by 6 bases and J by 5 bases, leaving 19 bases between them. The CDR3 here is CASSPRRGIRETQYF. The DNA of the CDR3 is TGTGCCAGTAGCCCCCGTCGCGGGATCAGGGAGACCCAGTACTTC.

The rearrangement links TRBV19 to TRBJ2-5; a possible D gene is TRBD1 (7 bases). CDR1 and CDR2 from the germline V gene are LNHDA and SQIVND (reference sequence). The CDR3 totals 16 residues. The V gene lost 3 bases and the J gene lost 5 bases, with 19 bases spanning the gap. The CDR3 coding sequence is TGTGCCAGTAGTATTCACCGGGACAGCGGAGGGGAGACCCAGTACTTC. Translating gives CASSIHRDSGGETQYF.

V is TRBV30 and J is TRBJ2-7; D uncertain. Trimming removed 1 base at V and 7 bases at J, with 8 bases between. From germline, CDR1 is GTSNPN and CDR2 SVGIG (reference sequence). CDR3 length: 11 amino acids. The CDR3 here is CAWSDWEEQYF. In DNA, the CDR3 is TGTGCCTGGAGTGACTGGGAAGAGCAGTACTTC.

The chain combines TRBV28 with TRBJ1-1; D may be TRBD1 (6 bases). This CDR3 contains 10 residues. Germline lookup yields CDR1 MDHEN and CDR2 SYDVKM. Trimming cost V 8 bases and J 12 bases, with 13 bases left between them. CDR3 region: CASQQGRSFF. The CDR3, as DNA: TGTGCCAGCCAGCAGGGGCGGTCTTTCTTT.

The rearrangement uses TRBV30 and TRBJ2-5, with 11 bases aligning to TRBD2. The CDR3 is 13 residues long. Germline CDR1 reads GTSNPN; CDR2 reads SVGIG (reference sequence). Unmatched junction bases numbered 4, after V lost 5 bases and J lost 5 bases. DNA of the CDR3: TGTGCCTGGGGACTAGCGGGTGCTGAGACCCAGTACTTC. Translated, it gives CAWGLAGAETQYF.

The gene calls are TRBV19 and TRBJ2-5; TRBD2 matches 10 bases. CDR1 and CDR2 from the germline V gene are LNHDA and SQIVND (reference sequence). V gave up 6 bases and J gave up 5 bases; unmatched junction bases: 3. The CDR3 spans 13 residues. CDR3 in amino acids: CASRRSGRETQYF. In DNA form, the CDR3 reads TGTGCCAGTAGACGTAGCGGGAGGGAGACCCAGTACTTC.

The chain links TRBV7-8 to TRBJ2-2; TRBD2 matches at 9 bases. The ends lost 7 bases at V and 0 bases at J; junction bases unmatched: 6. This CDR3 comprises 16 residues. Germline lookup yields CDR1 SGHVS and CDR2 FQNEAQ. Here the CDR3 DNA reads TGTGCCAGCACCGGGACTAGCTTCTCGAACACCGGGGAGCTGTTTTTT. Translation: CASTGTSFSNTGELFF.

The CDR3 nucleotides read TGTGCCAGTAGCCCTACAGGGGGCAATCAGCCCCAGCATTTT. This sequence encodes CASSPTGGNQPQHF. The gene calls are TRBV19 and TRBJ1-5, with 7 bases fitting TRBD1. With 6 bases clipped from V and 2 bases from J, the junction kept 4 bases outside the gene matches. The CDR3 covers 14 residues. Germline CDR1 LNHDA, CDR2 SQIVND (reference sequence).

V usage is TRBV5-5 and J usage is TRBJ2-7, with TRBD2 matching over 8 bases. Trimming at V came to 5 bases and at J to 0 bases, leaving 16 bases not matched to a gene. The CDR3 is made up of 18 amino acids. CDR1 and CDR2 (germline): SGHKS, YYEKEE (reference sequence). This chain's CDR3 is CASSWRYGSGMTSYEQYF. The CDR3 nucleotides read TGTGCCAGCAGTTGGCGGTACGGTAGCGGGATGACCTCCTACGAGCAGTACTTC.

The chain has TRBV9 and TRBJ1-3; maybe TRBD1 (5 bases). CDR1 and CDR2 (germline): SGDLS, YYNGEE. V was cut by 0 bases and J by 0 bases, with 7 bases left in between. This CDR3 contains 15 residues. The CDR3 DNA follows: TGTGCCAGCAGCGTAGATAGGGGCTCTGGAAACACCATATATTTT. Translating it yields CASSVDRGSGNTIYF.

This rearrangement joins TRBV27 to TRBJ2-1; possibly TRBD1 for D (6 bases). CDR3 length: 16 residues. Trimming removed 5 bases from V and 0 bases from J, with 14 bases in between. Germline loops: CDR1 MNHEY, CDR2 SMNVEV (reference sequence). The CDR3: CASSTKQGGSYNEQFF. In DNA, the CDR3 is TGTGCCAGCAGTACCAAACAGGGTGGCTCCTACAATGAGCAGTTCTTC.

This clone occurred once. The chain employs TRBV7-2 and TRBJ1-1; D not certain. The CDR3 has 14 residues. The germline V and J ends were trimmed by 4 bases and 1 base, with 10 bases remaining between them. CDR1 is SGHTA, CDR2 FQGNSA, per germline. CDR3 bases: TGTGCCAGCAGCTCCACGGCTGCGAACACTGAAGCTTTCTTT. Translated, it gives CASSSTAANTEAFF.

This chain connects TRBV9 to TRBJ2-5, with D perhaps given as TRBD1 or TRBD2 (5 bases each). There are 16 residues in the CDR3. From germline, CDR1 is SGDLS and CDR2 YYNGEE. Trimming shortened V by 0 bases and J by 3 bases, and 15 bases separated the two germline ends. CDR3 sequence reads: CASSVGVSGLEETQYF. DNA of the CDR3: TGTGCCAGCAGCGTAGGAGTTTCGGGGCTCGAAGAGACCCAGTACTTC.